Described below is a single TCR beta chain sequence and its context. Its antigen is unidentified. Genomic DNA per cell subset filled all wells of several immunoSEQ plates. Clones were read by immunoSEQ multiplex PCR, and TCRdb kept only the in-frame ones, dropping some. The sample carries some 2,100,000 clones, more than 85% recorded once. These data originate in a study of shared clonotypes between healthy human individuals. CD45RO-negative cells were positively selected for CCR7, leaving out terminally differentiated effector memory CD45RA+ cells. Study outcomes and limitations: Clonotypes shared by all four sorted-subset donors had higher generation probabilities than non-shared clonotypes. Estimated richness was generally greater in naive than memory subsets.

This receptor was obtained from a man in his late teens or twenties in good health. Some clones in this sample may be carry-over from other donors' samples. The sequenced sample consisted of naive CD8+ T cells from PBMCs.

CDR3 amino acids: CASVPRRGDGYTF. DNA of the CDR3: TGTGCCAGCGTCCCCCGACGGGGGGATGGCTACACCTTC. V gene TRBV6-1 combines with J gene TRBJ1-2, with D possibly matching TRBD1 (5 bases). Looked up from germline, CDR1 is MNHNS and CDR2 is SASEGT. The length of the CDR3 is 13 residues. Trimming shortened V by 8 bases and J by 6 bases, and 16 bases separated the two germline ends.